The 27 T cell receptor beta chains given below trace back to one sample, sequenced in a study of OX40 agonist ivuxolimab in advanced cancers. Generated by immunoSEQ multiplex PCR, the TCRdb table keeps only in-frame clones and is missing some. Of tens of thousands of clones detected, 80% to 90% appear once; the ten largest clones hold roughly 4%. The material sequenced was CD4+ or CD8+ T cells sorted from blood, taken in a trial of the OX40 agonist ivuxolimab. These receptors all come from an adult with an advanced solid tumor such as melanoma, head and neck, liver or kidney cancer.

The chain joins TRBV7-8 to TRBJ2-7; 9 bases match TRBD2. The CDR3 is 16 amino acids. Germline V CDR1 and CDR2: SGHVS, FQNEAQ. J lost 1 base, V lost 1 base, and 5 bases had no gene match. The CDR3: CASSLGGGRASYEQYV. CDR3 bases: TGTGCCAGCAGCTTAGGGGGCGGGAGGGCATCCTACGAGCAGTACGTC.

A word on this clone: The junction shows a germline mismatch at one end, possibly a read error. The chain joins TRBV29-1 to TRBJ1-5; the D gene is possibly TRBD1 (6 bases). Looked up from germline, CDR1 is SQVTM and CDR2 is ANQGSEA. The CDR3 contains 14 residues. The CDR3 DNA follows: TGCAGCGTTCAAGAGGGGGGCGGCAATCAGCCCCAGCATTTT. It specifies CSVQEGGGNQPQHF.

A word on this clone: One end of the junction fails to match germline, which may point to a read error. The chain links TRBV28 to TRBJ1-5; a weak D match, TRBD1 (6 bases). The CDR3 runs 17 residues. CDR1 is MDHEN and CDR2 is SYDVKM in the germline V gene. CDR3 sequence: CASSLYQTGPSNQPQHF. CDR3 coding DNA: TGTGCCAGCAGTTTATACCAAACAGGGCCGAGCAATCAACCCCAGCATTTT.

The V call is TRBV6-1, the J call TRBJ2-5; perhaps TRBD2 as D (6 bases). V was trimmed by 1 base and J by 4 bases, leaving 16 bases between them. Looked up from germline, CDR1 is MNHNS and CDR2 is SASEGT. The CDR3 is 16 amino acids. CDR3 bases: TGTGCCAGCAGTGAAGGGAGGAGGGAGAGGGGAGAGACCCAGTACTTC. It encodes CASSEGRRERGETQYF.

The chain combines TRBV9 with TRBJ2-3; unclear D gene. The germline V gene encodes CDR1 SGDLS and CDR2 YYNGEE. There are 14 residues in the CDR3. V gave up 0 bases and J gave up 2 bases, with 7 bases separating them. CDR3 residues: CASSVGVFTDTQYF. The CDR3 coding sequence is TGTGCCAGCAGCGTAGGTGTCTTCACAGATACGCAGTATTTT.

This chain links TRBV6-5 with TRBJ1-2; D unclear. Germline V gene data show CDR1 as MNHEY and CDR2 as SVGAGI. The CDR3 has 14 amino acids. Trimming pared 6 bases from V and 8 bases from J, leaving 19 bases between. For the CDR3, the DNA is TGTGCCAGCAGCCGAGAAGGACTGGATGAAGGCTACACCTTC. Residues: CASSREGLDEGYTF.

This sequence joins TRBV6-1 and TRBJ2-5, with D perhaps TRBD2 (6 bases). This CDR3 is built from 14 residues. V lost 0 bases to trimming and J lost 3 bases, with 8 bases between them. Looked up from germline, CDR1 is MNHNS and CDR2 is SASEGT. The CDR3 nucleotides are TGTGCCAGCAGTGAAGCATGGGGGGAAGAGACCCAGTACTTC. Encoded protein: CASSEAWGEETQYF.

The CDR3 here is CASSVAIRREETQYF. CDR3 DNA sequence: TGTGCCAGCAGCGTAGCCATCAGGAGGGAAGAGACCCAGTACTTC. V is TRBV9 and J is TRBJ2-5; weak D call: TRBD2 (6 bases). The CDR3 contains 15 residues. V shed 0 bases and J shed 3 bases, with 12 bases lying between them. CDR1 SGDLS and CDR2 YYNGEE come from the germline V gene.

The CDR3, as DNA: TGTGCCAGCAGCTTGGTGCTAGCGGGAGATGAGTCCTACGAGCAGTACTTC. It yields the protein CASSLVLAGDESYEQYF. The chain couples TRBV5-6 to TRBJ2-7; the match to TRBD2 covers 10 bases. In germline, CDR1 is SGHDT, CDR2 YYEEEE. The CDR3 loop spans 17 amino acids. Trimming removed 0 bases from V and 1 base from J; junction bases left unmatched: 7.

The chain uses TRBV27 and TRBJ1-2; TRBD1 aligns across 8 bases. Germline V gene sequence: CDR1 MNHEY, CDR2 SMNVEV (reference sequence). This CDR3 region has 14 residues. Unmatched junction bases numbered 1, after V lost 1 base and J lost 3 bases. In nucleotides, the CDR3 is TGTGCCAGCAGTTTATTGGGACAGGACTATGGCTACACCTTC. Translation: CASSLLGQDYGYTF.

The chain employs TRBV27 and TRBJ1-5, with 8 bases fitting TRBD1. V lost 8 bases and J lost 6; bases outside the gene matches: 6. The CDR3 contains 13 residues. Germline V gene sequence: CDR1 MNHEY, CDR2 SMNVEV (reference sequence). CDR3 residues: CASGQGVSQPQHF. DNA of the CDR3: TGTGCCAGCGGACAGGGTGTAAGTCAGCCCCAGCATTTT.

This clone was seen only once. This chain links TRBV29-1 with TRBJ1-2, with D unresolved. V was shortened by 6 bases and J by 0 bases, with 20 bases between the two germline ends. The length of the CDR3 is 16 residues. Germline V gene data show CDR1 as SQVTM and CDR2 as ANQGSEA. The CDR3 DNA follows: TGCAGCGTGCGTCTCCCGATTCTGACAACTAACTATGGCTACACCTTC. Translating it yields CSVRLPILTTNYGYTF.

This chain links TRBV5-1 with TRBJ2-3; 8 bases line up with TRBD2. The CDR3 runs 16 residues. V dropped 4 bases and J dropped 2; count of bases not matched to a gene: 9. CDR1 is SGHRS, CDR2 YFSETQ, per germline. CDR3: CASSRILADYTDTQYF. CDR3 bases: TGCGCCAGCAGCCGAATACTAGCGGACTACACAGATACGCAGTATTTT.

The chain is built from TRBV2 and TRBJ1-1; no reliable D call. Deletions cut 10 bases from V and 1 base from J, with 13 bases between. From germline, CDR1 is SNHLY and CDR2 FYNNEI. CDR3 length: 13 residues. The DNA for the CDR3 is TGTGCCAACCAAAGGGAGGGGAACACTGAAGCTTTCTTT. Amino acid sequence: CANQREGNTEAFF.

The CDR3 DNA reads TGTGCCAGCAGCTTAAGGGGGGGCCCCTACAATGAGCAGTTCTTC. Its translation: CASSLRGGPYNEQFF. This chain joins TRBV7-9 and TRBJ2-1, with D perhaps matching TRBD2 (7 bases). Germline V gene sequence: CDR1 SEHNR, CDR2 FQNEAQ (reference sequence). Trimming took off 2 bases at V and 2 bases at J, with 10 bases between the two ends. This CDR3 region has 15 residues.

The chain carries TRBV5-1 and TRBJ2-5; the match to TRBD1 covers 9 bases. The ends lost 4 bases at V and 3 bases at J; junction bases unmatched: 4. Germline V gives CDR1 SGHRS, CDR2 YFSETQ. The CDR3 runs to 14 residues. The CDR3 region is CASSMGQGKETQYF. As DNA, the CDR3 is TGCGCCAGCAGCATGGGACAGGGCAAAGAGACCCAGTACTTC.

In the case of this clone: At one end the junction does not follow the germline gene, possibly because of a read error. V and J are TRBV6-1 and TRBJ2-1; D is uncertain. CDR1 and CDR2 from the germline V gene are MNHNS and SASEGT. The CDR3 is 15 residues long. Here the CDR3 DNA reads TGTGCCATCAGTCTGTTAGGTGCGGAAAACAATGAGCAGTTCTTC. Protein sequence: CAISLLGAENNEQFF.

The chain couples TRBV2 to TRBJ2-3; possibly TRBD2 for D (6 bases). The ends were cut back, 8 bases at V and 2 bases at J, with 11 bases in the middle. Germline-derived CDR1 and CDR2 are SNHLY and FYNNEI. CDR3 length: 13 amino acids. CDR3 DNA: TGTGCCAGCGGGGAGCGGGCCACAGATACGCAGTATTTT. It specifies CASGERATDTQYF.

The chain uses TRBV12-5 and TRBJ2-7, with D unclear. CDR3 size: 15 residues. The germline CDR1 and CDR2 sequences are LGHNT and FRNRAP. Deletions cut 1 base from V and 7 bases from J, with 17 bases between. The CDR3 here is CASGLAPTTVREQYV. DNA of the CDR3: TGTGCTAGTGGTTTGGCCCCAACTACCGTCCGGGAGCAGTACGTC.

The rearrangement links TRBV7-8 to TRBJ2-2; TRBD1 aligns across 11 bases. This CDR3 comprises 17 residues. In germline, CDR1 is SGHVS, CDR2 FQNEAQ. V lost 1 base to trimming and J lost 2 bases; unmatched junction nucleotides: 3. CDR3 in amino acids: CASSLVGTGGNTGELFF. The CDR3, as DNA: TGTGCCAGCAGCTTAGTAGGGACAGGGGGTAACACCGGGGAGCTGTTTTTT.

The V call is TRBV10-3, the J call TRBJ1-1, with 7 bases aligning to TRBD1. The V gene end was trimmed by 9 bases and the J gene end by 3 bases; junction bases not matched to a gene: 7. CDR1 is ENHRY, CDR2 SYGVKD, per germline. The CDR3 runs to 13 residues. The CDR3 sequence is CAISRQGDTEAFF. DNA for the CDR3: TGTGCCATATCCCGACAGGGAGACACTGAAGCTTTCTTT.

This chain joins TRBV11-2 and TRBJ1-2; D is possibly TRBD1 (5 bases). The V end was cut by 5 bases, the J end by 10 bases, with 17 bases between. CDR1 is SGHAT and CDR2 is FQNNGV in the germline V gene. The CDR3 runs 13 residues. CDR3: CASSPTALGDYTF. The CDR3 DNA reads as TGTGCCAGCAGCCCGACAGCCCTTGGTGACTACACCTTC.

The chain employs TRBV19 and TRBJ1-2; D is perhaps TRBD1 (6 bases). V was pared by 7 bases and J by 7 bases, with 16 bases between. In germline, CDR1 is LNHDA, CDR2 SQIVND (reference sequence). The CDR3 is made up of 13 amino acids. The DNA of the CDR3 is TGTGCCAGTATCGACAGGTCAATCGGTGGCTACACCTTC. Amino acid sequence: CASIDRSIGGYTF.

This clone was detected only once. The chain is built from TRBV28 and TRBJ2-2, with a possible D match to TRBD2 (6 bases). The CDR3 extends over 14 amino acids. CDR1 is MDHEN and CDR2 is SYDVKM in the germline V gene. V was shortened by 7 bases and J by 6 bases, with 15 bases between the two germline ends. The CDR3 loop reads CASTRGRYAGELFF. The DNA of the CDR3 is TGTGCCAGCACACGGGGGAGATATGCCGGGGAGCTGTTTTTT.

In its sample, this clone was seen once. The chain links TRBV5-1 to TRBJ2-1, with TRBD2 matching over 7 bases. CDR1 and CDR2 from the germline V gene are SGHRS and YFSETQ. The CDR3 loop spans 16 amino acids. Losses at the gene ends were 5 bases for V and 5 bases for J; bases not matched to a gene: 13. CDR3 in amino acids: CASRHLLAAGDNEQFF. CDR3 nucleotides: TGCGCCAGCAGACACCTCCTAGCGGCCGGGGACAATGAGCAGTTCTTC.

The J gene is TRBJ2-1, the V gene TRBV6-1; 9 bases map to TRBD2. V dropped 6 bases and J dropped 10; count of bases not matched to a gene: 4. The CDR3 consists of 12 residues. Germline V gene data show CDR1 as MNHNS and CDR2 as SASEGT. The CDR3 nucleotides read TGTGCCAGCAGGAGAGCGGGAGGCGAGCAGTTCTTC. Protein: CASRRAGGEQFF.

Turning to this clone: Other nucleotide sequences from this sample produce the same CDR3. The chain couples TRBV7-2 to TRBJ2-3; D is unclear. V was shortened by 2 bases and J by 6 bases, with 9 bases between the two germline ends. This CDR3 has 13 residues. Germline V gene data show CDR1 as SGHTA and CDR2 as FQGNSA. This CDR3 is CASSLNSADTQYF. CDR3 sequence (DNA): TGTGCCAGCAGCTTAAACTCAGCTGATACGCAGTATTTT.